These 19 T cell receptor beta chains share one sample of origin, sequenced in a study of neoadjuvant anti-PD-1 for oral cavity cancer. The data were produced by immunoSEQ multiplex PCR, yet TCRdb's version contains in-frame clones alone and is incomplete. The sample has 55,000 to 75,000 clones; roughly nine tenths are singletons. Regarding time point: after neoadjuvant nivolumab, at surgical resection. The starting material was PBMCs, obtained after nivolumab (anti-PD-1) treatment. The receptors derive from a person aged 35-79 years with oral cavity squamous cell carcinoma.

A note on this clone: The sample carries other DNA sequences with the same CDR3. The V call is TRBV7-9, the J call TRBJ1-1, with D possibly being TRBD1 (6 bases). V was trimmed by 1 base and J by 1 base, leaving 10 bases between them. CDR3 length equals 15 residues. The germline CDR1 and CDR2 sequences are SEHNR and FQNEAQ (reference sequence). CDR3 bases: TGTGCCAGCAGCTTAGTCAGGGGTGGGAACACTGAAGCTTTCTTT. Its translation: CASSLVRGGNTEAFF.

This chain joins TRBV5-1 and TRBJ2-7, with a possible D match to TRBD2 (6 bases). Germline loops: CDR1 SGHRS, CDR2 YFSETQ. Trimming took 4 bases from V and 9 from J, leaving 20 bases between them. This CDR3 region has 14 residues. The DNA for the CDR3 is TGCGCCAGCAGCCAAGGGACTGCGAGGAACTCGCAGTACTTC. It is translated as CASSQGTARNSQYF.

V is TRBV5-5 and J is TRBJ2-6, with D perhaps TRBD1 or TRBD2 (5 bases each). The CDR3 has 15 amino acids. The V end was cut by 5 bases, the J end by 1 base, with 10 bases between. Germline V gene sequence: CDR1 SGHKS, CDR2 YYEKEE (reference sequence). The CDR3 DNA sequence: TGTGCCAGCAGTAGAGGGGTATCTGGGGCCAACGTCCTGACTTTC. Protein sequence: CASSRGVSGANVLTF. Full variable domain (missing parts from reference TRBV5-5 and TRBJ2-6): DAGVTQSPTHLIKTRGQQVTLRCSPISGHKSVSWYQQVLGQGPQFIFQYYEKEERGRGNFPDRFSARQFPNYSSELNVNALLLGDSALYLCASSRGVSGANVLTFGAGSRLTVL.

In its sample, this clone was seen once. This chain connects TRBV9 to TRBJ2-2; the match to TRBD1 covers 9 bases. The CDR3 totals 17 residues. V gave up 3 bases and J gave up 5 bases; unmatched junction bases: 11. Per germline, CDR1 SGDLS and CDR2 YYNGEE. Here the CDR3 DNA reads TGTGCCAGCAGCGATGCTCGGGACAGGGCATCGACCGGGGAGCTGTTTTTT. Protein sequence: CASSDARDRASTGELFF.

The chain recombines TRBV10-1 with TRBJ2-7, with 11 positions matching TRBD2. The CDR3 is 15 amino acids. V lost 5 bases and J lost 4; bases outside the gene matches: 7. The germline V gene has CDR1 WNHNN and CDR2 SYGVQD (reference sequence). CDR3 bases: TGCGCCAGCAGTCCAGGTAGCGGGGGGGTATACGAGCAGTACTTC. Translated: CASSPGSGGVYEQYF.

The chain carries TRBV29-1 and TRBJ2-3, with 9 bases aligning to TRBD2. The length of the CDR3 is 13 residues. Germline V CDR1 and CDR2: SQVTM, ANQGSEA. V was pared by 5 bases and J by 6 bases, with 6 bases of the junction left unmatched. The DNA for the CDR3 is TGCAGCGTTAGCGGCGGGAGGGCGGATACGCAGTATTTT. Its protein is CSVSGGRADTQYF.

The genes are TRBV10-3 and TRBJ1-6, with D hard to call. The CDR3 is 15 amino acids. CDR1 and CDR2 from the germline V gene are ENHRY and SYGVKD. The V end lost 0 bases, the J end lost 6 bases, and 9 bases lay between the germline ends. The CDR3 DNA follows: TGTGCCATCAGTGAGTCCAGGCAGATTAATTCACCCCTCCACTTT. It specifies CAISESRQINSPLHF.

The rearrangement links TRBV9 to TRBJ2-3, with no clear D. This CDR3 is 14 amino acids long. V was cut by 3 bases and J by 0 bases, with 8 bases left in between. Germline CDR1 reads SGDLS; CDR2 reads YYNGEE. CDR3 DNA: TGTGCCAGCAGCGGACTGGACAGCACAGATACGCAGTATTTT. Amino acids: CASSGLDSTDTQYF.

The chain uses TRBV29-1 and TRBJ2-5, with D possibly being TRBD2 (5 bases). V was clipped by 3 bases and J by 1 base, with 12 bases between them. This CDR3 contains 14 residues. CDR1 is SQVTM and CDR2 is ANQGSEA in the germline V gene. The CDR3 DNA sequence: TGCAGCGTTGAGGCGGGTTACAGCCAAGAGACCCAGTACTTC. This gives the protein CSVEAGYSQETQYF. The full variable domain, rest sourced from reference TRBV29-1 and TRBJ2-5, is SAVISQKPSRDICQRGTSLTIQCQVDSQVTMMFWYRQQPGQSLTLIATANQGSEATYESGFVIDKFPISRPNLTFSTLTVSNMSPEDSSIYLCSVEAGYSQETQYFGPGTRLLVL.

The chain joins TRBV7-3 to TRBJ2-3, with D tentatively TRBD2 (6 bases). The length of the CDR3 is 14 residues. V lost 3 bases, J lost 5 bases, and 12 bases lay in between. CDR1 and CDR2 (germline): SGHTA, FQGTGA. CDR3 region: CASSFGGSRDTQYF. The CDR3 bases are TGTGCCAGCAGCTTTGGGGGGAGTAGAGATACGCAGTATTTT.

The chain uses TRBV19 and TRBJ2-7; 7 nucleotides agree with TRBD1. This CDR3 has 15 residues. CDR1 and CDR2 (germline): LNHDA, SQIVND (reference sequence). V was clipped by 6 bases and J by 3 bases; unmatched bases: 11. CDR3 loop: CASSPITGASYEQYF. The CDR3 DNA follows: TGTGCCAGTAGCCCCATAACAGGGGCGAGCTACGAGCAGTACTTC.

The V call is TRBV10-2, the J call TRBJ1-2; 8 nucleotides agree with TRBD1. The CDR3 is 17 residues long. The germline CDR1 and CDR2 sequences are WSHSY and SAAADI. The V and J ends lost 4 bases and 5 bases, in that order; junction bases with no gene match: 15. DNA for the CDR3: TGCGCCAGCAGTGGACCTCTGAAGACAGGGGTAAATTATGGCTACACCTTC. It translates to CASSGPLKTGVNYGYTF.

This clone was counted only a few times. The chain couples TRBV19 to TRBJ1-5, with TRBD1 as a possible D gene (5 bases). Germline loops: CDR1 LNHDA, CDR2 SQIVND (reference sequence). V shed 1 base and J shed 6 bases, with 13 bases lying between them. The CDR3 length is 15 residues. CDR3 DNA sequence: TGTGCCAGTAGTATAGTCGAAGGGGTAGGTCAGCCCCAGCATTTT. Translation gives CASSIVEGVGQPQHF.

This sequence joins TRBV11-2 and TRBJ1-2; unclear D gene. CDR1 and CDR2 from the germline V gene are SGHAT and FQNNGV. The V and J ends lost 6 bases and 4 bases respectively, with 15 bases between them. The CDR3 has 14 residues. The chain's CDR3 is CASRRAGSPYGYTF. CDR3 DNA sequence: TGTGCCAGCAGGAGGGCAGGATCACCCTATGGCTACACCTTC.

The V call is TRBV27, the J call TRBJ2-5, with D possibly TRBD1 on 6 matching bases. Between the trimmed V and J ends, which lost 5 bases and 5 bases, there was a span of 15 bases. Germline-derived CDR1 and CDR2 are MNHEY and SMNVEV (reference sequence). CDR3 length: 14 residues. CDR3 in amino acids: CASSMAGAGETQYF. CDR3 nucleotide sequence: TGTGCCAGCAGTATGGCAGGGGCGGGCGAGACCCAGTACTTC.

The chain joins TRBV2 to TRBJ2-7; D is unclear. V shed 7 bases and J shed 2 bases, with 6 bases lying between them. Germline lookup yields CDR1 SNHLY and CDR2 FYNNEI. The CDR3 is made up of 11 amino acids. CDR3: CASTRTYEQYF. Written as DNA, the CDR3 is TGTGCCAGCACCCGAACCTACGAGCAGTACTTC.

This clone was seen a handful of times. The chain's CDR3 is CASSLPAAPEAFF. CDR3 in DNA: TGTGCCAGCAGCTTACCGGCAGCCCCTGAAGCTTTCTTT. The chain employs TRBV7-9 and TRBJ1-1; unclear D gene. The CDR3 is 13 amino acids. V shed 2 bases and J shed 6 bases, with 10 bases lying between them. Germline CDR1 is SEHNR and CDR2 is FQNEAQ (reference sequence). Supplemented by reference TRBV7-9 and TRBJ1-1, the full variable domain reads DTGVSQNPRHKITKRGQNVTFRCDPISEHNRLYWYRQTLGQGPEFLTYFQNEAQLEKSRLLSDRFSAERPKGSFSTLEIQRTEQGDSAMYLCASSLPAAPEAFFGQGTRLTVV.

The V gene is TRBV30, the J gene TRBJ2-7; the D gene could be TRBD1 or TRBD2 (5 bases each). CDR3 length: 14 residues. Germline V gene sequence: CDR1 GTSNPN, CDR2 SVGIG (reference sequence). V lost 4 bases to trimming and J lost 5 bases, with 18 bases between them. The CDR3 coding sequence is TGTGCCTGGAATCCCGGGACGGGGTCCCACGAGCAGTACTTC. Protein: CAWNPGTGSHEQYF.

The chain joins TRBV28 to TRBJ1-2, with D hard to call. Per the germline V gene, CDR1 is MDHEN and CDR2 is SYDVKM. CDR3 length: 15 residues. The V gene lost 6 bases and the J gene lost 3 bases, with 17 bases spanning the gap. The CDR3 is CASSLDSRYYYGYTF. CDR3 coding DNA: TGTGCCAGCAGCCTGGACTCTAGATATTACTATGGCTACACCTTC.